A single sample is the source of the 8 T cell receptor beta chains below, sequenced in a study of control samples from healthy donors and cancer patients. TCRdb's copy holds only in-frame clones and misses some; the assay was immunoSEQ multiplex PCR. The sample holds some 150,000 clones; about 91% are singletons and the top ten take approximately 3.4%. Sequencing was performed on blood. The origin of the receptors is a man aged 25-40 years in good health.

The CDR3 nucleotides read TGTGCCAGCAGCACGGCAGGAGATACGCAGTATTTT. It codes for CASSTAGDTQYF. V usage is TRBV7-9 and J usage is TRBJ2-3, with unresolved D. The germline V gene has CDR1 SEHNR and CDR2 FQNEAQ (reference sequence). The CDR3 length is 12 residues. V lost 5 bases, J lost 5 bases, and 8 bases lay in between.

This clone was found once. The chain is built from TRBV6-2 or TRBV6-3 and TRBJ2-2; 7 bases are shared with TRBD2. V gave up 6 bases and J gave up 3 bases; unmatched junction bases: 4. Germline CDR1 MNHEY, CDR2 SVGEGT. This CDR3 region has 14 residues. In DNA form, the CDR3 reads TGTGCCAGCAGCTTTACTAGCGACACCGGGGAGCTGTTTTTT. It specifies CASSFTSDTGELFF.

The J gene is TRBJ2-3, the V gene TRBV2; 11 nucleotides line up with TRBD2. The CDR3 is 18 amino acids. After removal of 6 bases from V and 2 bases from J, the junction contained 13 bases not matched to a gene. The germline V gene encodes CDR1 SNHLY and CDR2 FYNNEI. This chain's CDR3 is CASSGPSGGPWNTDTQYF. In DNA, the CDR3 is TGTGCCAGCAGCGGTCCTAGCGGGGGGCCCTGGAACACAGATACGCAGTATTTT. The whole variable domain, filled in from reference TRBV2 and TRBJ2-3, reads EPEVTQTPSHQVTQMGQEVILRCVPISNHLYFYWYRQILGQKVEFLVSFYNNEISEKSEIFDDQFSVERPDGSNFTLKIRSTKLEDSAMYFCASSGPSGGPWNTDTQYFGPGTRLTVL.

The J gene is TRBJ2-1, the V gene TRBV28; 8 nucleotides line up with TRBD2. Germline V lookup: CDR1 MDHEN, CDR2 SYDVKM. V dropped 3 bases and J dropped 12; count of bases not matched to a gene: 1. The CDR3 length is 11 residues. CDR3 region: CASSLAGGQFF. As DNA, the CDR3 is TGTGCCAGCAGTTTGGCGGGAGGGCAGTTCTTC.

J is TRBJ1-5 and V is TRBV12-5; 7 bases align to TRBD1. The CDR3 is 16 residues long. The germline V gene has CDR1 LGHNT and CDR2 FRNRAP. J was trimmed by 3 bases and V by 4 bases; bases with no gene match: 9. This chain's CDR3 is CASGSRQGGDNQPQHF. The DNA of the CDR3 is TGTGCTAGTGGTTCGCGACAGGGAGGGGACAATCAGCCCCAGCATTTT.

This chain joins TRBV5-1 and TRBJ1-1, with no clear D. From germline, CDR1 is SGHRS and CDR2 YFSETQ. Trimming removed 1 base at V and 8 bases at J, with 12 bases between. This CDR3 comprises 13 residues. As DNA, the CDR3 is TGCGCCAGCAGCTTGTGGTCGGGAGGAGAAGCTTTCTTT. Translating gives CASSLWSGGEAFF.

In regard to this clone: One junction end does not reproduce the germline sequence, and a read error may be involved. The rearrangement uses TRBV13 and TRBJ2-2, with a tentative D call TRBD2 (5 bases). From germline, CDR1 is PRHDT and CDR2 FYEKMQ (reference sequence). The CDR3 covers 14 residues. CDR3 sequence reads: CASRLGLNTGELFF. Written as DNA, the CDR3 is TGTGCCAGCAGATTAGGACTCAACACCGGGGAGCTGTTTTTT.

This rearrangement joins TRBV6-5 to TRBJ2-7; 12 bases agree with TRBD1. The trim removed 6 bases at V and 7 bases at J, leaving 10 bases unmatched. Looked up from germline, CDR1 is MNHEY and CDR2 is SVGAGI. The CDR3 has 15 residues. The CDR3 bases are TGTGCCAGCAGAAAAACCGGGACAGGGGGCGATGAGCAGTACTTC. Translation: CASRKTGTGGDEQYF.